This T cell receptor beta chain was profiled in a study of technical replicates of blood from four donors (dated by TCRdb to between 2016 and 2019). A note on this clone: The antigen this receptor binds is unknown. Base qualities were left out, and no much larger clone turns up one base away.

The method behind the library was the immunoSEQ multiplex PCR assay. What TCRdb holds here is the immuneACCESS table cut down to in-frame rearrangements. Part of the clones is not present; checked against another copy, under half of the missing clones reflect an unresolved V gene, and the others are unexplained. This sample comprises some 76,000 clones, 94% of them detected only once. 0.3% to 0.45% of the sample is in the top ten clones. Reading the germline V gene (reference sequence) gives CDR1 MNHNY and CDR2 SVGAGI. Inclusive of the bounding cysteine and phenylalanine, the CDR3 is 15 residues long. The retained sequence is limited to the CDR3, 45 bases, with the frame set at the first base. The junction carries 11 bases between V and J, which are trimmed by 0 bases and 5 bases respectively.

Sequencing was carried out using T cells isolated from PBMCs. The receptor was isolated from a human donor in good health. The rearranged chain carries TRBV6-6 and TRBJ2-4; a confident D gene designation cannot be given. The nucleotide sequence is TGTGCCAGCAGTTACTCGAAAGAGTTTGAAAACATTCAGTACTTC. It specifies CASSYSKEFENIQYF.